This is a list of T cell receptor beta chains from one sample in a study of OX40 agonist ivuxolimab in advanced cancers. Produced via immunoSEQ multiplex PCR; TCRdb's table is partial and in-frame only. Of some 80,000 clones in the sample, 80% to 90% were seen once. Here the sequenced sample was CD4+ or CD8+ T cells sorted from blood, taken in a trial of the OX40 agonist ivuxolimab. All receptors come from an adult with an advanced solid tumor such as melanoma, head and neck, liver or kidney cancer. Each CDR3 is given with its conserved first and last residue. A D gene is named only where the DNA matches it firmly. Size is stated for part of the rows, as once, few or many counts, or as a class when the clone is expanded.

>TRBJ2-3|NA|TRBV13|TRBD2
TGTGCCAGCAGCTCCCCCTGGACTAGCGGGGGGGACACAGATACGCAGTATTTT
CASSSPWTSGGDTDTQYF
>TRBJ1-1|NA|TRBV7-6|NA
TGTGCCAGCAGCTTAGAGGGGGTGGGACGGAACACTGAAGCTTTCTTT
CASSLEGVGRNTEAFF
>TRBJ1-1|once|TRBV30|NA
TGTGCCTGGAGTTCAGGGGTCGGCACTGAAGCTTTCTTT
CAWSSGVGTEAFF
>TRBJ2-1|NA|TRBV6-6|TRBD2
TGTGCCAGCAGTTACCTAGCGGGGGGGCTAAATGAGCAGTTCTTC
CASSYLAGGLNEQFF
>TRBJ2-7|NA|TRBV6-5|TRBD2
TGTGCCAGCACCTCACTAGCGGGGAGCTCCTACGAGCAGTACTTC
CASTSLAGSSYEQYF
>TRBJ2-3|few|TRBV15|TRBD2
TGTGCCACCAGCAGAGGGGGGGGTGGAAGCACAGATACGCAGTATTTT
CATSRGGGGSTDTQYF
>TRBJ1-2|NA|TRBV11-2|TRBD1
TGTGCCAGCAGCTTAACAGGGGACTATGGCTACACCTTC
CASSLTGDYGYTF
>TRBJ2-7|NA|TRBV25-1|NA
TGTGCCAGCAGCGGGCGGACGGACCCCTACGAGCAGTACTTC
CASSGRTDPYEQYF
>TRBJ2-1|NA|TRBV5-4|TRBD2
TGTGCCAGCAGCCGTGGACTAGCGGTTAGCTCCTACAATGAGCAGTTCTTC
CASSRGLAVSSYNEQFF
>TRBJ1-6|NA|TRBV27|TRBD1
TGTGCCAGCAGCCTCACATTCCGGGACAGAGGTTCACCCCTCCACTTT
CASSLTFRDRGSPLHF
>TRBJ1-5|NA|TRBV6-6|NA
TGTGCCAGCAGTTACGGGCCACAAAATCAGCCCCAGCATTTT
CASSYGPQNQPQHF
>TRBJ1-2|NA|TRBV6-6|TRBD1
TGTGCCAGCAGTTACAGGACAGGGAATGGCTACACCTTC
CASSYRTGNGYTF
>TRBJ1-4|NA|TRBV6-6|TRBD1
TGTGCCAGCAGTTCCGGACAGGGTAGCGAAAAACTGTTTTTT
CASSSGQGSEKLFF
>TRBJ2-3|NA|TRBV5-1|TRBD2
TGCGCCAGCAGCTTGGCACTAGCGGGGGTCACTAGCACAGATACGCAGTATTTT
CASSLALAGVTSTDTQYF
>TRBJ1-2|NA|TRBV7-9|NA
TGTGCCAGCAGCTCAGGGGCTAACTATGGCTACACCTTC
CASSSGANYGYTF
>TRBJ1-5|NA|TRBV2|NA
TGTGCCAGCAGCTTGAATACAGGGAATCAGCCCCAGCATTTT
CASSLNTGNQPQHF
>TRBJ1-5|NA|TRBV6-6|NA
TGTGCCAGCAGTTACTTTTCTGGGACTGGAGATCAGCCCCAGCATTTT
CASSYFSGTGDQPQHF
>TRBJ2-7|NA|TRBV19|NA
TGTGCCAGTAGTATGCAGTTTTCCCCCTACGAGCAGTACTTC
CASSMQFSPYEQYF
>TRBJ2-1|NA|TRBV2|NA
TGTGCCAGCACTAACCTTTACAATGAGCAGTTCTTC
CASTNLYNEQFF
>TRBJ2-1|NA|TRBV19|TRBD2
TGTGCCAGTAGGTTGCGGGGGGACAATGAGCAGTTCTTC
CASRLRGDNEQFF
>TRBJ1-3|few|TRBV10-1|NA
TGCGCCAGCAGTGAGTCCAGGGCTGGAAACACCATATATTTT
CASSESRAGNTIYF